Included here is one T cell receptor (beta chain) sequence, with context. The data belong to a study of blood T cell repertoires in COVID-19. The overall study: Italy, Spain and the United States were the sources of the convalescent and acute COVID-19 samples. Nucleic acid was either cDNA or gDNA, and it came from T cells, B-cell-depleted T cells, or PBMCs.

In the original analysis: Scientists estimated how many nucleated cells there were by amplifying reference gene primers. Repertoires were generated with immunoSEQ multiplex PCR, while TCRdb's copy carries only in-frame clones and drops some. Clone size and the V and J calls come from that table; the DNA yielded D and trimming. The table shows approximately 280,000 clones, with about nine tenths occurring only once. The CDR3 runs 15 residues. J gave up 0 bases and V 6 bases, and 5 bases lay outside the gene matches. Germline CDR1 and CDR2: SGHAT and FQNNGV. The chain has TRBV11-2 and TRBJ2-3, with 8 nucleotides matching TRBD1. The TCR originated in a man aged 45-60 years with acute or convalescent COVID-19. Sequences were obtained from peripheral blood. The DNA of the CDR3 is TGTGCCAGCAGGCAGGACAGGGAGAGCACAGATACGCAGTATTTT. This codes for CASRQDRESTDTQYF.